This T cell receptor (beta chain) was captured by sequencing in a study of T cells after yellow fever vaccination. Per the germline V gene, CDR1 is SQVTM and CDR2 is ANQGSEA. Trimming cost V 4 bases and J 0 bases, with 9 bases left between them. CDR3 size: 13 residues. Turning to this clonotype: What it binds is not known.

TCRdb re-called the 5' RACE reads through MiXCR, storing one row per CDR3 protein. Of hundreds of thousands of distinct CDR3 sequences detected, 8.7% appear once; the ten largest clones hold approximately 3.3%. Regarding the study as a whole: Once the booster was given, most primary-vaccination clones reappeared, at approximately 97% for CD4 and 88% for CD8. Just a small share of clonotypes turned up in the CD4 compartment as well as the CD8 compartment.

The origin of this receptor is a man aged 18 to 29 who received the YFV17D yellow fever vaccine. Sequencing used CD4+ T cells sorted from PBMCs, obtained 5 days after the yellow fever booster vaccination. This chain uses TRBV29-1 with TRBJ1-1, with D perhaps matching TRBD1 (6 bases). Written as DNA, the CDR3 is TGCAGCGTTGCGGGGGCCTTGAACACTGAAGCTTTCTTT. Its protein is CSVAGALNTEAFF.